This entry concerns a single TCR beta chain. Antigen specificity is unknown. The V end was cut by 4 bases, the J end by 10 bases, with 14 bases between. The CDR3 has 13 amino acids. The germline CDR1 and CDR2 sequences are ENHRY and SYGVKD. Stem cell-like memory, regulatory, central memory and naive CD4+ cells were sorted via CD45RO/CCR7/CD25/CD127/CD95/CD27. The study reverse transcribed the entire isolated RNA, so it sequenced expressed TCRB transcripts. TCRdb keeps only in-frame clones here, not all; method: immunoSEQ multiplex PCR. The sample lists about 160,000 clones; about 9% were seen once. The sample comes from a study of beta chain features in type 1 diabetes. Study-wide findings and caveats: PCR might pick shorter templates more often, in the same way for patients and controls. Among all four CD4+ subsets, Type 1 diabetes patients had TCRB CDR3s that were moderately but significantly shorter. No resolution was reached here on whether HLA type influences TCRB rearrangement. Naive, central memory and regulatory TCRB repertoires appeared more similar among patients than healthy donors.

The TCR originated in a woman younger than 30 with type 1 diabetes. The chain employs TRBV10-3 and TRBJ2-1; D perhaps matches TRBD1 (6 bases). The sequencing sample was made of central memory CD4+ T cells from blood. The CDR3 bases are TGTGCCATCAGTGGGTTGGGGGCAAGGGAGCAGTTCTTC. Protein product: CAISGLGAREQFF.